This section outlines one T cell receptor (beta chain) sequence together with its context. These data are taken from a study of blood T cell repertoires in COVID-19. Study overall: Collection of acute and convalescent COVID-19 samples took place in the United States, Italy and Spain. The cDNA or gDNA used as material had been derived from T cells, B-cell-depleted T cells, or PBMCs.

Produced via immunoSEQ multiplex PCR; TCRdb's table is partial and in-frame only. The sample consists of about 210,000 clones, more than 85% of them appearing once. The CDR3 contains 15 residues. In germline, CDR1 is MNHEY, CDR2 SVGAGI. The ends lost 2 bases at V and 4 bases at J; junction bases unmatched: 2. The TCR sequence derives from a man aged 40-49 years with acute or convalescent COVID-19. Sequenced input: peripheral blood. The rearrangement joins TRBV6-5 to TRBJ1-5, with 10 bases identical to TRBD1. For the CDR3, the DNA is TGTGCCAGCAGTTACGACAGGGGGCCTAATCAGCCCCAGCATTTT. Translating it yields CASSYDRGPNQPQHF.